This TCR beta chain was sequenced in a study of immune evolution from preneoplasia to lung adenocarcinoma. The table lists this clone with a count of one. Its antigen remains unknown. Histologic diagnosis was independently verified by two lung pathologists. After pathologic assessment, macro-dissection selected premalignant or tumor cells for extraction. The V gene's germline CDR1 is LNHDA and CDR2 SQIVND (reference sequence). This CDR3 is 15 amino acids long. The V end was cut by 5 bases, the J end by 4 bases, with 15 bases between. Sequenced by immunoSEQ multiplex PCR; TCRdb stores in-frame clones only, minus some. The sample has roughly 5,400 clones; roughly 86% are singletons. Study results and limitations: Later-stage lesions seemingly showed higher T cell density and diversity than normal lung. T cell clonality was higher in KRAS-mutant than EGFR-mutant or wild-type nodules.

The specimen was FFPE invasive lung adenocarcinoma tissue. This chain uses TRBV19 with TRBJ2-1, with D possibly TRBD2 on 6 matching bases. The source of this sequence is a person between 45 and 75 years old with lung adenocarcinoma. The CDR3 reads CASSLPGEAYNEQFF. In DNA, the CDR3 is TGTGCCAGTAGTCTACCGGGAGAAGCATACAATGAGCAGTTCTTC.